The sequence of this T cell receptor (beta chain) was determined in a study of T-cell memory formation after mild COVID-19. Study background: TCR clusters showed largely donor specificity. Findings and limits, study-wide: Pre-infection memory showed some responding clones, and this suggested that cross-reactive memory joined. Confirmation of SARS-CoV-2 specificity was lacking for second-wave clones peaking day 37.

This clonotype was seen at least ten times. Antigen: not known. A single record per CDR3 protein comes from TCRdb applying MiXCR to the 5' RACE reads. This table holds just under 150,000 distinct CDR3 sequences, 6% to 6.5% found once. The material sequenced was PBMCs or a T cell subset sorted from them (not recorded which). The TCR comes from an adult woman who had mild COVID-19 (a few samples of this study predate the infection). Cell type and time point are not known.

The CDR3 DNA is TGTGCCAGCAGCTTAGTAGTTGGACGTAGAAGCTCCTACAATGAGCAGTTCTTC. Its translation is CASSLVVGRRSSYNEQFF. The rearrangement joins TRBV7-2 to TRBJ2-1; D call uncertain. The CDR3 contains 18 residues. Looked up from germline, CDR1 is SGHTA and CDR2 is FQGNSA. The germline V and J ends were trimmed by 1 base and 0 bases, with 16 bases remaining between them.